The present entry profiles one T cell receptor beta chain with its context. Distinct nucleotide sequences in the sample also encode this CDR3. These data come from a study of shared clonotypes between healthy human individuals. On the study more broadly: Per donor, CD8 memory used one plate, CD8 naive used two, CD4 memory used three and CD4 naive used three.

The CDR3 runs 14 residues. Trimming took off 3 bases at V and 5 bases at J, with 13 bases between the two ends. Germline values: CDR1 MNHNS, CDR2 SASEGT. It was CD45RO-negative cells, positively selected for CCR7, that made up naive CD8 cells, with terminally differentiated effector memory CD45RA+ cells excluded. Free of recent acute infections or vaccinations, the donors were healthy HIV-negative adults. Genomic DNA (from each subset) was split evenly across several immunoSEQ plates. Replicate PCRs for sorted subsets used around 200 ng DNA; this equaled 25,000 to 30,000 T cell genomes. Assay: immunoSEQ multiplex PCR; the TCRdb copy retains only in-frame clones and omits some. The data hold roughly 2 million clones, with roughly 95% observed a single time.

This TCR derives from a man younger than 30 in good health. Sequencing was done on a sample of naive CD8+ T cells sorted from blood. The J gene is TRBJ2-5, the V gene TRBV6-1, with a weak D call TRBD1 (6 bases). The CDR3 sequence: CASSDLQGFETQYF. The CDR3 DNA reads TGTGCCAGCAGTGATCTTCAGGGGTTTGAGACCCAGTACTTC.